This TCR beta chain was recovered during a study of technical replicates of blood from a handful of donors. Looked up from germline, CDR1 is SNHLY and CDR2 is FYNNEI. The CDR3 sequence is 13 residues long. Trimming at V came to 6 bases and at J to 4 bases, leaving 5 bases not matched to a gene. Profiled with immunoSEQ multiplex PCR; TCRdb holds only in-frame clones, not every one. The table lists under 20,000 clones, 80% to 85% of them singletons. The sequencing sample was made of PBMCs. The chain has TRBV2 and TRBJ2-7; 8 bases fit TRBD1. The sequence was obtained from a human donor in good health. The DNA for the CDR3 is TGTGCCAGCAGGAGGACAGGGTTGTACGAGCAGTACTTC. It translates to CASRRTGLYEQYF.